A selection of T cell receptor beta chains follows, all from one sample in a study of regulatory T cells in long-lasting Graves disease. TCRdb re-analysed the multiplex PCR reads in MiXCR, keeping a single row per CDR3 protein. The data contain 500,000 or so distinct CDR3 sequences, roughly 15% of them seen just once; the ten biggest clones take up around a sixth. This same sample was also taken into another study, of T cells in Graves' hyperthyroidism and ophthalmopathy.

This specimen was peripheral blood mononuclear cells (PBMCs), taken at new diagnosis, from a patient treated with antithyroid drugs. These TCRs come from a woman aged 50 to 65 with Graves disease. Both conserved end residues are part of each CDR3. The order of the fields is clone size, V gene, D gene, J gene, CDR3 DNA, CDR3 protein. The D gene is left open where the match is weak. Size is stated for part of the rows, as once, few or many counts, or as a class when the clone is expanded.

clone size: -
V gene: TRBV3-1
D gene: TRBD1
J gene: TRBJ2-7
CDR3 DNA: TGTGCCAGCAGCCAAGGGAGTCGGGACAGGATGTTC
CDR3 protein: CASSQGSRDRMF

clone size: many
V gene: TRBV27
D gene: TRBD2
J gene: TRBJ2-2
CDR3 DNA: TGTGCCAGCAGTATTAGCGGGACCGGGGAGCTGTTTTTT
CDR3 protein: CASSISGTGELFF

clone size: many
V gene: TRBV12-3/TRBV12-4
D gene: -
J gene: TRBJ1-5
CDR3 DNA: TGTGCCAGCAGTCGACGCGTTGTCAGGCGCGTTAATCAGCCCCAGCATTTT
CDR3 protein: CASSRRVVRRVNQPQHF

clone size: -
V gene: TRBV7-8
D gene: TRBD2
J gene: TRBJ2-2
CDR3 DNA: TGTGCCAGCAGCCGACCACTAGCGGGAACGAACACCGGGGAGCTGTTTTTT
CDR3 protein: CASSRPLAGTNTGELFF

clone size: many
V gene: TRBV29-1
D gene: TRBD1
J gene: TRBJ1-1
CDR3 DNA: TGCAGCGTGGATGGAGACAGGGAGGCCACTGAAGCTTTCTTT
CDR3 protein: CSVDGDREATEAFF

clone size: -
V gene: TRBV6-2/TRBV6-3
D gene: TRBD1
J gene: TRBJ2-3
CDR3 DNA: TGTGCCAGCAGTTACGGGACAGGGGACACAGATACGCAGTATTTT
CDR3 protein: CASSYGTGDTDTQYF

clone size: many
V gene: TRBV2
D gene: TRBD1
J gene: TRBJ1-2
CDR3 DNA: TGTGCCAGCAGTGAAATGGGGACAGTCTTGGGGGGCTACACCTTC
CDR3 protein: CASSEMGTVLGGYTF

clone size: -
V gene: TRBV6-4
D gene: TRBD2
J gene: TRBJ2-7
CDR3 DNA: TGTGCCAGCAGCGACATAGAACATTGGTCAGGGAGCGGGAGGGTCTACGGGTACGAGCAGTACTTC
CDR3 protein: CASSDIEHWSGSGRVYGYEQYF

clone size: -
V gene: TRBV30
D gene: -
J gene: TRBJ1-1
CDR3 DNA: TGTGCCTGGAGGGAACGATGGACAGAAACTAAGGTGGCTGAAGCTTTCTTT
CDR3 protein: CAWRERWTETKVAEAFF

clone size: many
V gene: TRBV20-1
D gene: -
J gene: TRBJ1-5
CDR3 DNA: TGCAGTGCCTCACGGGGGATCGACAATCAGCCCCAGCATTTT
CDR3 protein: CSASRGIDNQPQHF

clone size: many
V gene: TRBV3-1
D gene: TRBD1
J gene: TRBJ2-7
CDR3 DNA: TGTGCCAGCAGCCAGACAGGGGGCCACTACGAGCAGTACTTC
CDR3 protein: CASSQTGGHYEQYF

clone size: few
V gene: TRBV24-1
D gene: -
J gene: TRBJ2-1
CDR3 DNA: TGTGCCACCAGTGAGCCCGGCGGGATGACGAGCGATGAGCAGTTCTTC
CDR3 protein: CATSEPGGMTSDEQFF

clone size: few
V gene: TRBV7-9
D gene: -
J gene: TRBJ2-7
CDR3 DNA: TGTGCCAGCAGCTTAGAGTATCGGGCCGAGCAGTACTTC
CDR3 protein: CASSLEYRAEQYF

clone size: many
V gene: TRBV11-2
D gene: -
J gene: TRBJ2-1
CDR3 DNA: TGTGCCAGCAGCTTAGTGGCAGGGAGCGAATACAATGAGCAGTTCTTC
CDR3 protein: CASSLVAGSEYNEQFF

clone size: few
V gene: TRBV5-1
D gene: TRBD2
J gene: TRBJ2-1
CDR3 DNA: TGCGCCAGCAGCCCGAACTTGGGGACGGGGGGGATTGGCAATGAGCAGTTCTTC
CDR3 protein: CASSPNLGTGGIGNEQFF

clone size: -
V gene: TRBV28
D gene: -
J gene: TRBJ1-6
CDR3 DNA: TGTGCCAGCAGCCTAAGTGTGGGGAATTCACCCCTCCACTTT
CDR3 protein: CASSLSVGNSPLHF

clone size: many
V gene: TRBV28
D gene: -
J gene: TRBJ1-2
CDR3 DNA: TGTGCCAGCAGTCTCCTCCTGACAGTTTCTAACTATGGCTACACCTTC
CDR3 protein: CASSLLLTVSNYGYTF

clone size: -
V gene: TRBV3-1
D gene: TRBD1
J gene: TRBJ1-1
CDR3 DNA: TGTGCCAGCAGCCAGAGCATACAGGGGTGGAACACTGAAGCTTTCTTT
CDR3 protein: CASSQSIQGWNTEAFF

clone size: many
V gene: TRBV19
D gene: -
J gene: TRBJ2-2
CDR3 DNA: TGTGCCAGTAGTATTCGGTCAGGGCACACCGGGGAGCTGTTTTTT
CDR3 protein: CASSIRSGHTGELFF

clone size: -
V gene: TRBV2
D gene: TRBD2
J gene: TRBJ2-5
CDR3 DNA: TGTGCCACCGTAGCGGGAGGAACAGAGACCCAGTACTTC
CDR3 protein: CATVAGGTETQYF

clone size: many
V gene: TRBV27
D gene: TRBD1
J gene: TRBJ2-1
CDR3 DNA: TGTGCCAGCAGTTTCACTAGGGACAGCTACAATGAGCAGTTCTTC
CDR3 protein: CASSFTRDSYNEQFF

clone size: few
V gene: TRBV3-1
D gene: TRBD2
J gene: TRBJ2-1
CDR3 DNA: TGTGCCAGCAGCCAAGATAGCCTAGCGGGAGGGCCCGTTCACTATGAGCAGTTCTTC
CDR3 protein: CASSQDSLAGGPVHYEQFF

clone size: many
V gene: TRBV9
D gene: -
J gene: TRBJ2-5
CDR3 DNA: TGTGCCAGCAGCCCCGGGAGTTTGGAGACCCAGTACTTC
CDR3 protein: CASSPGSLETQYF

clone size: many
V gene: TRBV10-3
D gene: -
J gene: TRBJ2-5
CDR3 DNA: TGTGCCATCAGTGGTGACGAGACCCAGTACTTC
CDR3 protein: CAISGDETQYF

clone size: many
V gene: TRBV28
D gene: -
J gene: TRBJ2-7
CDR3 DNA: TGTGCCAGCAGACCGGGACCGAGATACGAGCAGTACTTC
CDR3 protein: CASRPGPRYEQYF

clone size: many
V gene: TRBV3-1
D gene: TRBD1
J gene: TRBJ1-6
CDR3 DNA: TGTGCCAGCAGCCAAGTGGACAGGCCGGGCTCACCCCTCCACTTT
CDR3 protein: CASSQVDRPGSPLHF

clone size: many
V gene: TRBV2
D gene: -
J gene: TRBJ1-2
CDR3 DNA: TGTGCCAGCAGTGGGGGGGCGTCTGTCTATGGCTACACCTTC
CDR3 protein: CASSGGASVYGYTF

clone size: many
V gene: TRBV12-3/TRBV12-4
D gene: TRBD2
J gene: TRBJ2-7
CDR3 DNA: TGTGCCAGCAGTTTAGCTAGCGGGAGAAACGCCTACGAGCAGTACTTC
CDR3 protein: CASSLASGRNAYEQYF

clone size: few
V gene: TRBV12-3/TRBV12-4
D gene: -
J gene: TRBJ1-3
CDR3 DNA: TGTGCCAGCAGTCAACAGGCCCCAACTGGAAACACCATATATTTT
CDR3 protein: CASSQQAPTGNTIYF

clone size: many
V gene: TRBV24-1
D gene: -
J gene: TRBJ2-5
CDR3 DNA: TGTGCCACCAGTGAAGGTCAGATCTTACAAGAGACCCAGTACTTC
CDR3 protein: CATSEGQILQETQYF

clone size: many
V gene: TRBV6-1
D gene: TRBD1
J gene: TRBJ1-5
CDR3 DNA: TGTGCCAGCAGCACACAGGGGCCGAGCAATCAGCCCCAGCATTTT
CDR3 protein: CASSTQGPSNQPQHF

clone size: -
V gene: TRBV10-3
D gene: -
J gene: TRBJ1-2
CDR3 DNA: TGTGCCATCAGTGAGTTACAGGGATCGAAAGGCTACACCTTC
CDR3 protein: CAISELQGSKGYTF

clone size: -
V gene: TRBV28
D gene: -
J gene: TRBJ1-6
CDR3 DNA: TGTGCCAGCACTGGGTTTTGGGGCAGGCATTCACCCCTCCACTTT
CDR3 protein: CASTGFWGRHSPLHF

clone size: -
V gene: TRBV19
D gene: TRBD2
J gene: TRBJ2-1
CDR3 DNA: TGTGCCAGTACCCAATGGGGGGGACGCGAGCAGTTCTTC
CDR3 protein: CASTQWGGREQFF

clone size: many
V gene: TRBV6-5
D gene: -
J gene: TRBJ2-5
CDR3 DNA: TGTGCCAGCAGTTACTTTCGGGGTCCCCAAGAGACCCAGTACTTC
CDR3 protein: CASSYFRGPQETQYF

clone size: -
V gene: TRBV11-1
D gene: -
J gene: TRBJ1-5
CDR3 DNA: TGTGCCAGCAGCTTAGTATCCGGACCCAATCAGCCCCAGCATTTT
CDR3 protein: CASSLVSGPNQPQHF

clone size: many
V gene: TRBV28
D gene: TRBD1
J gene: TRBJ2-1
CDR3 DNA: TGTGCCAGCAGTGTGACAGGGGCCACCAATGAGCAGTTCTTC
CDR3 protein: CASSVTGATNEQFF

clone size: -
V gene: TRBV5-5
D gene: TRBD1
J gene: TRBJ2-7
CDR3 DNA: TGTGCCAGCAGCTTTTCCCAGGGGGCCCCCAGCTCCTACGAGCAGTACTTC
CDR3 protein: CASSFSQGAPSSYEQYF

clone size: many
V gene: TRBV30
D gene: -
J gene: TRBJ2-1
CDR3 DNA: TGTGCCTGGAGTTGGGGGAGCGGCAATGAGCAGTTCTTC
CDR3 protein: CAWSWGSGNEQFF

clone size: many
V gene: TRBV2
D gene: -
J gene: TRBJ1-6
CDR3 DNA: TGTGCCAGCAACGGCAGGACAAATTCACCCCTCCACTTT
CDR3 protein: CASNGRTNSPLHF

clone size: many
V gene: TRBV10-1
D gene: -
J gene: TRBJ2-2
CDR3 DNA: TGCGCCAGCAGTGGACGATTGAACACCGGGGAGCTGTTTTTT
CDR3 protein: CASSGRLNTGELFF

clone size: many
V gene: TRBV28
D gene: -
J gene: TRBJ2-1
CDR3 DNA: TGTGCCAGTTCCGAACAGGGTATTGATAATGAGCAGTTCTTC
CDR3 protein: CASSEQGIDNEQFF

clone size: many
V gene: TRBV7-8
D gene: -
J gene: TRBJ2-5
CDR3 DNA: TGTGCCAGCAGCTTAATTTTAGGGACGGAGACCCAGTACTTC
CDR3 protein: CASSLILGTETQYF

clone size: -
V gene: TRBV30
D gene: TRBD1
J gene: TRBJ2-7
CDR3 DNA: TGTGCCTGGAGTGTAAGGGGCCCCGGACAGGGCACCTACGAGCAGTACTTC
CDR3 protein: CAWSVRGPGQGTYEQYF

clone size: many
V gene: TRBV20-1
D gene: -
J gene: TRBJ2-5
CDR3 DNA: TGCAGTGCTAGCGGCCCGTACCAAGAGACCCAGTACTTC
CDR3 protein: CSASGPYQETQYF

clone size: -
V gene: TRBV29-1
D gene: -
J gene: TRBJ1-4
CDR3 DNA: TGCAGCGCTAACTCGGAAAGTGAAAAACTGTTTTTT
CDR3 protein: CSANSESEKLFF

clone size: many
V gene: TRBV7-2
D gene: TRBD2
J gene: TRBJ2-7
CDR3 DNA: TGTGCCAGCAGCTTTTCCGCGGGAGGTGGCGAGCAGTACTTC
CDR3 protein: CASSFSAGGGEQYF

clone size: few
V gene: TRBV3-1
D gene: TRBD1
J gene: TRBJ2-7
CDR3 DNA: TGTGCCAGCAGCCCCCGGGACAGACCCAGCTCCTACGAGCAGTACTTC
CDR3 protein: CASSPRDRPSSYEQYF

clone size: -
V gene: TRBV6-1
D gene: -
J gene: TRBJ2-7
CDR3 DNA: TGTGCCAGCAGTGAGGGGAACTGGAACCACGAGCAGTACTTC
CDR3 protein: CASSEGNWNHEQYF